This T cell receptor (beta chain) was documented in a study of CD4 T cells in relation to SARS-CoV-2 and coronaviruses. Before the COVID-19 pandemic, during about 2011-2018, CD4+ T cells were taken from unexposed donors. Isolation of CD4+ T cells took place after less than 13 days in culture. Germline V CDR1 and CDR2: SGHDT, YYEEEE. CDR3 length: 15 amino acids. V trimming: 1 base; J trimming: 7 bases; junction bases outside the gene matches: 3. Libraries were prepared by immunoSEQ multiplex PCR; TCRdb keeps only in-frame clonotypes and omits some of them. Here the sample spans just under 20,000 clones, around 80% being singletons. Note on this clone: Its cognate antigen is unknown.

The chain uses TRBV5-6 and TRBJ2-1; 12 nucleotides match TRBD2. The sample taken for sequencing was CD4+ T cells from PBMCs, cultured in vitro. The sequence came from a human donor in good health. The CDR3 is CASSLRLAGVNEQFF. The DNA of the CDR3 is TGTGCCAGCAGCTTGAGACTAGCGGGAGTTAATGAGCAGTTCTTC. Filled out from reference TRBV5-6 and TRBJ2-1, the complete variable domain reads DAGVTQSPTHLIKTRGQQVTLRCSPKSGHDTVSWYQQALGQGPQFIFQYYEEEERQRGNFPDRFSGHQFPNYSSELNVNALLLGDSALYLCASSLRLAGVNEQFFGPGTRLTVL.